This T cell receptor beta chain was sequenced during a study of cytomegalovirus exposure and HLA in healthy donors (TCRdb year 2017). Context from the whole study: In an earlier analysis of about 560 of the donors, 276 Gb of sequence data and 100 million or so unique TCR beta sequences from roughly 190 million T cells were reported. Roughly 300 gigabases of sequencing data and about 92 million unique TCR sequences made up an early release that covered about 640 HLA-typed donors. Among the approximately 400 genotyped donors, about 83% belonged to the genetic ancestry cluster associated with self-reported Caucasian donors. The study aimed to test whether cataloging public T cell receptors could reveal signatures of past pathogen exposure. The study used immunosequencing to profile the T cell repertoires of around 600 subjects and linked those repertoires to cytomegalovirus serostatus. Along with the 666-subject first cohort, a separate validation cohort of over a hundred different subjects was used. To predict cytomegalovirus infection status, the study brought together high-throughput TCR immunosequencing, statistical association of individual TCRs with disease status, and machine learning. In a later analysis, previously published TCR beta repertoires from 666 donors were re-analyzed and high-resolution HLA genotyping was added so that TCR occurrence patterns could be studied. Rather than using new phenotypic data, the later analysis identified candidate immune exposures from TCR beta sequences and from how often those sequences occurred across donors. An earlier analysis of 587 of the donors used high-throughput TCR beta sequencing to judge whether each TCR beta V gene segment behaved as functional or pseudogenic. Donor age, sex, ethnicity and CMV serostatus were compiled alongside the repertoire data. In a later genetic analysis, genome-wide SNP genotypes for about 60% of the 666 donors were used, and that subset was treated as a discovery cohort. Every discovery cohort repertoire had been produced on one sequencing platform. HLA typing covered class I and class II loci at four-digit resolution. The number of donors typed differed by locus, with roughly 629-640 for A, B, C, DRB1 and DQB1, more than 500 for DQA1, 600 to 610 for DPA1, and about 450 for DPB1. A few DR-DQ haplotypes were treated as single units for association and clustering because of strong linkage in the cohort. Across 398 genotyped donors of the cohort, an average of about 200,000 unique TCR beta nucleotide sequences per donor were sequenced, and roughly 17% of those sequences were non-productive. Here is what the overall study found, with its caveats: For the cohort, immune exposure information was limited to CMV serostatus. The authors suggested that the approach could potentially be generalized to other disease states and immunological phenotypes. In a later analysis, several top co-occurrence clusters were reported to appear linked to parvovirus B19, influenza, CMV and Epstein-Barr virus. According to a later genetic analysis, donors in an Asian-associated ancestry cluster had fewer N-insertions in productive TCRs than the roughly 670-donor mean. In a later analysis, HLA-associated TCR beta chains were found to be more clonally expanded and to have lower generation probabilities than equally common non-associated chains. Because HLA typing was missing for some donors at each locus, association tests included only the typed subset. A further reported finding was that TCR beta sequences accurately predicted the HLA-A and HLA-B alleles for most subjects in the first cohort. In both the original and validation cohorts, the classifier was reported to diagnose cytomegalovirus status with high specificity and sensitivity. In a later genetic analysis, a missense DCLRE1C variant was associated with V-gene and J-gene trimming of TCR beta chains, and the association was replicated in an independent cohort. A cluster of highly shared sequence variants was judged likely to be a technical artifact of the sequencing pipeline. In a later analysis, most CMV-associated TCR beta chains were found to appear HLA-restricted, with HLA associations seemingly driven largely by CMV exposure. This cohort had only TCR beta chains sequenced, and the lack of alpha or paired-chain data limited which features could be detected. A few of the identified cytomegalovirus-associated TCR beta chains were confirmed in vitro to be specific for cytomegalovirus antigens. Most TCR sequences were seen in very few donors, while some public TCRs were found in many individuals. Fewer than 20 rarely observed V segments, including chromosome 9 orphons, were excluded from the earlier analysis of several hundred of the donors because counts were too low. Presence/absence analyses assumed roughly uniform sequencing depth across donors, an assumption that may not hold. In an earlier analysis of about 600 of the donors, most TCR beta V segments appeared in productive rearrangements about 87% or about 30% of the time, broadly matching IMGT annotations. Specific HLA alleles were associated with around 18,000 TCR beta sequences at a false discovery rate of 0.05 in a later analysis. Correlated functional status among segregating V segments might reflect linkage disequilibrium, but an unknown experimental factor could not be ruled out. Strong co-occurrence of HLA alleles, especially DR and DQ, made assigning TCR associations to individual alleles difficult. A total of 150 to 200 TCR beta chains were listed by the study as associated with cytomegalovirus. The 87-base-pair reads could not distinguish some IMGT-functional V segments, including TRBV6-2 and TRBV6-3, so those segments were excluded. In a later analysis, TCR association rates were found to vary across HLA loci, with the most associated TCRs seen for DRB1 alleles and the fewest for HLA-C alleles.

CDR1 and CDR2 were assigned from the germline V gene (reference sequence) as SSHAT and FNYEAQ. The CDR3, cysteine through phenylalanine, is 17 amino acids long. Only the CDR3 DNA stays, 51 bases, in frame from base 1. Trimming leaves V shorter by 1 base and J shorter by 5 bases, with the junction holding 12 bases beyond the gene matches. Regarding this clone: Which antigen it targets is not known. No per-base quality is available; no much larger clone lies one base away.

The cohort comprised 666 healthy bone marrow donors. At the time of sampling, all cohort members were nominally healthy, though unrecorded immune exposures were likely present. The donor was CMV seropositive and belonged to the group of over 250 seropositive cohort members. A peripheral blood sample was collected from each donor, and TCR beta sequencing was performed on peripheral blood mononuclear cells. Genomic DNA was extracted from the blood cell samples with the Qiagen DNeasy Blood Extraction Kit. Library prep was done by the immunoSEQ multiplex PCR assay. The multiplex PCR relied on a mix of 60 forward primers for TCR Vbeta segments and 13 reverse primers for TCR Jbeta segments. The CDR3 region of rearranged TCR beta genes was amplified from genomic DNA by a multiplex PCR assay. On the Illumina HiSeq System, the amplified TCR beta libraries were sequenced as 87-base-pair reads. As for the original processing: In a later analysis, tens of millions of unique TCR beta chains were counted across the 650 to 700 repertoires, and some 10 million of these chains were shared by at least two donors. A nearest-neighbor algorithm error-corrected the raw reads and collapsed the reads into unique sequences, merging closely related sequences to remove PCR and sequencing errors. Alignment of CDR3 sequences to IMGT reference sequences was used to assign V, D and J gene segments. For a sequence to be retained, at least a six-nucleotide match to both a V gene segment and a J gene segment was required. Rearrangements were called productive when the CDR3 lacked stop codons and stayed in frame with V and J; all others were non-productive. Following IMGT convention, CDR3 was defined as the stretch from the second conserved V-encoded cysteine up to the conserved J-encoded phenylalanine. Sequences without an unambiguous match to a single V gene segment were excluded from the earlier analysis of approximately 600 of the donors. An earlier analysis of 587 of the donors called V segments functional above 56.7% productive rearrangements and segregating when the between-donor standard deviation exceeded 5%. A statistical classification framework was built for diagnosing cytomegalovirus status from the catalog of TCR beta chain sequences. In a later analysis, V and J genes were assigned by comparing TCR nucleotide sequences against IMGT/GENE-DB human TR gene sequences. Using the TCRdist pipeline, a later analysis assigned CDR3 sequences along with most-parsimonious VDJ recombination scenarios. In a later analysis, each TCR beta chain was defined by its CDR3 amino acid sequence together with its V-gene family, and reads lacking a unique V-gene family were excluded. As a way to deal with suspected cross-contamination and a sequencing artifact, a later analysis dropped 450 to 600 nucleotide sequences that were highly shared and had low generation probability. In a later analysis, a clonal expansion index for each public chain was calculated from normalized within-repertoire ranks of inferred template counts. Generation probabilities in a later analysis came from a VDJ recombination model fitted to out-of-frame rearrangements, and those results were checked against IGoR. In a later analysis, TCR-TCR, TCR-HLA and TCR-CMV co-occurrence was scored with hypergeometric tests, and a repertoire-size bias correction was applied to TCR pairs. False discovery rates were estimated in a later analysis by permuting HLA or CMV assignments 20 times. In a later analysis, co-occurring TCRs were grouped using DBSCAN, with TCRdist sequence similarity added in when clustering inside HLA-allele-positive subsets. For co-occurrence clustering, repertoires with fewer than 30,000 or more than 120,000 public chains were excluded, along with roughly 5 repertoires with anomalous nucleotide sharing. TCRdb stores this immuneACCESS table with in-frame sequences only. Part of the clones is absent; in the studies checked, under half of the shortfall reflects unresolved V genes, and no reason is known for the rest. That table is the source of V, J and clone size, and D and trimming were worked out from the DNA. This sample is represented by around 150,000 clones; 75% of them were singletons. 11% of the sample belongs to the ten largest clones.

The sequence was obtained from a man aged 18 to 30 in good health and CMV-seropositive. The rearrangement joined TRBV7-7 to TRBJ2-5, and 8 junction bases match TRBD2. The sample comprised PBMCs. The CDR3 is CASSLEVSSGSTETQYF. The nucleotide sequence is given as TGTGCCAGCAGCTTAGAAGTGAGCAGCGGGAGTACGGAGACCCAGTACTTC.